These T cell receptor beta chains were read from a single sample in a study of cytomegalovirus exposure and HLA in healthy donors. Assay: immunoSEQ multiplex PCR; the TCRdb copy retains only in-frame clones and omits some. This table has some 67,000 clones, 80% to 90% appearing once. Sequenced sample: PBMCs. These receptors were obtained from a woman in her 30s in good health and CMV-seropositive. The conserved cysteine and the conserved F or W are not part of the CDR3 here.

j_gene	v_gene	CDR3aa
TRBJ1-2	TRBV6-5	ASSRTGNYGYT
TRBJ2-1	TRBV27	ASSNPYGGEQF
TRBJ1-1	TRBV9	ASSVGIETWGLVTEAF
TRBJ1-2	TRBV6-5	ASSYLRGHGYT
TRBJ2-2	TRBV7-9	ASSLSQTGELF
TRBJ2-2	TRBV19	ASSSGRAGGGELF
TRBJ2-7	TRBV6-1	ATNHYEQY
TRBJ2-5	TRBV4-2	ASSQPLLGTDQETQY
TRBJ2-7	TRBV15	ATSRVPPRAGRGTYEQY
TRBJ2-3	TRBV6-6	ASSDFTDTQY
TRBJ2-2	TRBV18	ASSPTGVRNTGELF
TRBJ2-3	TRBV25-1	ASWGPLPDTQY
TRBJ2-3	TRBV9	ASSVDSGRTDTQY
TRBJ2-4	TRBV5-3	ARSTNRDRVVRAKNIQY
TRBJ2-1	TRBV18	ASSRSGGSEQF
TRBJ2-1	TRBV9	ASRPLGSYNEQF
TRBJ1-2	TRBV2	ASSTSRTGMLYGYT
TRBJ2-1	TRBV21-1	ASSKGTPFYNEQF
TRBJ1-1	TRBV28	ASSLLGGTEAF
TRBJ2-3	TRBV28	ASSFKLVGTDTQY
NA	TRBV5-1	ASSLAVAGGEQY
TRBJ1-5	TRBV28	ASTGGVQPQH
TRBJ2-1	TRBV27	ASSFRRDRGNEQF
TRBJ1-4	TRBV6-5	ASSAGTAYEKLF
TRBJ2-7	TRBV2	ASTSGVYEQY
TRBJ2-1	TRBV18	ASSGSDEQF
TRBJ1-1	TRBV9	ASSVSAGLIKKDTEAF
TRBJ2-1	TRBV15	ATSRARQFYNEQF
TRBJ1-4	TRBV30	AWSLHGGEKLF
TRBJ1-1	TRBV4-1	ASSRDREQTGAF
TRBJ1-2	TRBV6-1	ASSFGGTGGYT
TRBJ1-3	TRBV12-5	ASGLDLQVYSGNTIY
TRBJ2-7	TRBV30	ARYGVTYEQY
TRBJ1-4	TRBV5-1	ASSPGQTATNEKLF
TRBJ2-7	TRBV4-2	ASSQGPELVPGYEQY
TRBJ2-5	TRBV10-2	ASGQGQLRETQY
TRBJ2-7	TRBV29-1	SVRGAGTYEQY